This T cell receptor beta chain stems from a study of cytomegalovirus exposure and HLA in healthy donors. Study overall: A prior analysis found 95 million to 140 million unique TCR beta sequences from around 180 million T cells. Study results and caveats: Listed as cytomegalovirus-associated were over 150 TCR beta chains.

In the PCR, 60 Vbeta and 13 Jbeta primers were used. The method was immunoSEQ multiplex PCR; TCRdb's version includes in-frame clones alone and lacks a portion of them. Of around 98,000 clones in the sample, 60% to 80% were seen once. The CDR3 has 11 residues. CDR1 and CDR2 (germline): SGHRS, YFSETQ. Trimming cost V 4 bases and J 2 bases, with 4 bases left between them. Notes on this clone: Its antigen is undetermined.

The sequence was obtained from a female donor in good health and CMV-seronegative. The V call is TRBV5-1, the J call TRBJ2-7, with no clear D. Sequencing was carried out using PBMCs. As DNA, the CDR3 is TGCGCCAGCAGCGGAGCCTACGAGCAGTACTTC. This codes for CASSGAYEQYF.